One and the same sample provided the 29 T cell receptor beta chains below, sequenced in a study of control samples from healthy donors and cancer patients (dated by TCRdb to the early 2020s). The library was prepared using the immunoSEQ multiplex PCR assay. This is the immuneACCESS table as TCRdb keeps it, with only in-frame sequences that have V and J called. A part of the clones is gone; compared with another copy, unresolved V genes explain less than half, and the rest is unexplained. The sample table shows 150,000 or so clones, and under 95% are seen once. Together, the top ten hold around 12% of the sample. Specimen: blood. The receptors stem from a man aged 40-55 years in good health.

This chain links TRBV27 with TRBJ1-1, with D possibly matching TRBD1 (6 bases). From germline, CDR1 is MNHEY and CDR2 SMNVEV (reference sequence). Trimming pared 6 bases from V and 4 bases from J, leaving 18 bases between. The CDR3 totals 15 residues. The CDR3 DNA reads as TGTGCCAGCAGCCCACGGCGGGGGGGGCCCACTGAAGCTTTCTTT. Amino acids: CASSPRRGGPTEAFF.

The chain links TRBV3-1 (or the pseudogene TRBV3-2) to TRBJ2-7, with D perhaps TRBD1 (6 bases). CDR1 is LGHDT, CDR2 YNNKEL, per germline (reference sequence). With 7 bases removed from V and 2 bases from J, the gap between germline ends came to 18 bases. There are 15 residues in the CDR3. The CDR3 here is CASTQVPDRTYEQYF. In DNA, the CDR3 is TGTGCCAGCACGCAAGTACCGGACAGAACCTACGAGCAGTACTTC.

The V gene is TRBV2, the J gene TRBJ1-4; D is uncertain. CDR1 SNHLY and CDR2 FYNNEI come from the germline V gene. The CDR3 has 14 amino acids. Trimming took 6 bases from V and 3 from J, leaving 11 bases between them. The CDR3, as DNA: TGTGCCAGCAGAAGTCCGGGCCCTAATGAAAAACTGTTTTTT. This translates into CASRSPGPNEKLFF.

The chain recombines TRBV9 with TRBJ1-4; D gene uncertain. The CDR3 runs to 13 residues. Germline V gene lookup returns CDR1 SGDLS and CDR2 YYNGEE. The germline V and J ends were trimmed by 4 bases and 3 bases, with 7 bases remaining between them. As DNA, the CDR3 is TGTGCCAGCAGCAAGAGAGCTAATGAAAAACTGTTTTTT. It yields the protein CASSKRANEKLFF.

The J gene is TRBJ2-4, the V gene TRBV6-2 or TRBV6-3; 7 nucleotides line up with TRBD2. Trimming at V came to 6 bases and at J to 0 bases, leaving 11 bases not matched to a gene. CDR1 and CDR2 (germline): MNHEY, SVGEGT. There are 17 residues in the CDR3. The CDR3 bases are TGTGCCAGCAGCACGGGACCGGGGGGATTAGCCAAAAACATTCAGTACTTC. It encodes CASSTGPGGLAKNIQYF.

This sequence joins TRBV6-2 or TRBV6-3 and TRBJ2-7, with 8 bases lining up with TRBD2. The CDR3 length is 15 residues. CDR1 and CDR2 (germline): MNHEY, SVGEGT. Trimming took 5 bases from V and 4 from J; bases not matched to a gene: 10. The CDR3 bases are TGTGCCAGCAGTCGTTCTCGGGGACTAGGGTACGAGCAGTACTTC. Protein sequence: CASSRSRGLGYEQYF.

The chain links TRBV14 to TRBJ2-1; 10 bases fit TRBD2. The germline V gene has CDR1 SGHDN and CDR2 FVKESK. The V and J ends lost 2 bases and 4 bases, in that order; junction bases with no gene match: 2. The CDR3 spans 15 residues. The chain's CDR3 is CASSQKLAGYNEQFF. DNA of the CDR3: TGTGCCAGCAGCCAAAAACTAGCGGGGTACAATGAGCAGTTCTTC.

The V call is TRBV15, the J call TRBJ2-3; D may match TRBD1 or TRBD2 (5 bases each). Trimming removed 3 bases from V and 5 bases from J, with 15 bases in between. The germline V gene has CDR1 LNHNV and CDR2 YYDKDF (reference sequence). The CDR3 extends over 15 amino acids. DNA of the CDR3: TGTGCCACCAGCAGCGGGCCGGTTGGGGGAGATACGCAGTATTTT. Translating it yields CATSSGPVGGDTQYF.

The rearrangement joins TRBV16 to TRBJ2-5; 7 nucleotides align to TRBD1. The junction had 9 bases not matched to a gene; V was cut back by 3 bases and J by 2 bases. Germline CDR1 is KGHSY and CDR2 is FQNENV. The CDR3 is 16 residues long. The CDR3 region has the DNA TGTGCCAGCAGCCACCCGATGACAGGGCGTCAAGAGACCCAGTACTTC. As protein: CASSHPMTGRQETQYF.

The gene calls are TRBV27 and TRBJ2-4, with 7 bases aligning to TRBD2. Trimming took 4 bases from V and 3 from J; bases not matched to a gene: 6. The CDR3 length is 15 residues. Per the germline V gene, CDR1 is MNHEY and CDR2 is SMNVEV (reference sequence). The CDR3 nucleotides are TGTGCCAGCAGTTCGTACCGGGACTACAAAAACATTCAGTACTTC. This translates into CASSSYRDYKNIQYF.

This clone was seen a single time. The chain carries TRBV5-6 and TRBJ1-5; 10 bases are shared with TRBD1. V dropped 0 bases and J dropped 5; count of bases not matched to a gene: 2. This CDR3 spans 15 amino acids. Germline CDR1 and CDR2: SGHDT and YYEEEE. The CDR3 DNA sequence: TGTGCCAGCAGCTTGGCCGGGACAGGGGATCAGCCCCAGCATTTT. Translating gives CASSLAGTGDQPQHF.

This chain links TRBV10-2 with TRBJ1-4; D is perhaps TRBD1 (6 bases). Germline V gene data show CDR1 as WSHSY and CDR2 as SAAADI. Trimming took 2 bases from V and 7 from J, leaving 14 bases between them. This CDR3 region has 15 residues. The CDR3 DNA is TGCGCCAGCAGTGAGACACAGGGAATACGTGAAAAACTGTTTTTT. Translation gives CASSETQGIREKLFF.

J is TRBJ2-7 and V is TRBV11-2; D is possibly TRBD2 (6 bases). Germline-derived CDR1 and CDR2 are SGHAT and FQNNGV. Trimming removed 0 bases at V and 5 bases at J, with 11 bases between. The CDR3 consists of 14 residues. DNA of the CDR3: TGTGCCAGCAGCTTAGATTGGCCGGGGGACGAGCAGTACTTC. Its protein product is CASSLDWPGDEQYF.

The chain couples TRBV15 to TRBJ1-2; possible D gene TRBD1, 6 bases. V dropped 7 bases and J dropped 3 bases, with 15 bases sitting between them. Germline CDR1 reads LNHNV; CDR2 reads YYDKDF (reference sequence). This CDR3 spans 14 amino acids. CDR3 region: CATTDPAGDYGYTF. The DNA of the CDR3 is TGTGCCACCACCGACCCAGCAGGGGACTATGGCTACACCTTC.

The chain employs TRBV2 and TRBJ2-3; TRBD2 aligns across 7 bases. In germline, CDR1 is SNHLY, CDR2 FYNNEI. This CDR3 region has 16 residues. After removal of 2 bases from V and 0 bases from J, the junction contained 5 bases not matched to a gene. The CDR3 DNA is TGTGCCAGCAGTGAACCGCGGGAGAAGAGCACAGATACGCAGTATTTT. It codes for CASSEPREKSTDTQYF.

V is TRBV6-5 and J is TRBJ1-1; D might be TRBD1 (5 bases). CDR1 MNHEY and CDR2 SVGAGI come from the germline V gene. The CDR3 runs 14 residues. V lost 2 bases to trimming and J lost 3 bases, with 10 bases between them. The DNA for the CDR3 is TGTGCCAGCAGTTACGGGGGGAGTGACACTGAAGCTTTCTTT. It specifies CASSYGGSDTEAFF.

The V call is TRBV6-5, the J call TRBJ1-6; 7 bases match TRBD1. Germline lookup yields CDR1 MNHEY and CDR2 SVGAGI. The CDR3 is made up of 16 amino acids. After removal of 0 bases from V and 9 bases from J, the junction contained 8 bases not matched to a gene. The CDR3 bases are TGTGCCAGCAGTTACTCGCGACAGGGTTTGCGTTCACCCCTCCACTTT. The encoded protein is CASSYSRQGLRSPLHF.

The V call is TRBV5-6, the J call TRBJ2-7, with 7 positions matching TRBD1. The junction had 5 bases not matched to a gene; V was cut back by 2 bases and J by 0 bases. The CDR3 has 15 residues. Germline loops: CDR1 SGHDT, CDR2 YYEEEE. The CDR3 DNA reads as TGTGCCAGCAGCTTTACACGGGACAGCTCCTACGAGCAGTACTTC. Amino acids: CASSFTRDSSYEQYF.

CDR3 coding DNA: TGTGCCAGCAGCTCTTCGACAGGGTACACTGAAGCTTTCTTT. This translates into CASSSSTGYTEAFF. The genes are TRBV7-9 and TRBJ1-1, with TRBD1 identical over 7 bases. The CDR3 runs 14 residues. The V gene end was trimmed by 4 bases and the J gene end by 3 bases; junction bases not matched to a gene: 5. Germline CDR1 SEHNR, CDR2 FQNEAQ (reference sequence).

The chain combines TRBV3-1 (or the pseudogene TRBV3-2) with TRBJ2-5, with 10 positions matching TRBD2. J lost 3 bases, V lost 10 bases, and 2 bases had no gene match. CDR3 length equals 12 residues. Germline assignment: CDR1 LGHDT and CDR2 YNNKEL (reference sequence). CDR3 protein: CATGLAEETQYF. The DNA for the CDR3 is TGTGCCACCGGACTAGCGGAAGAGACCCAGTACTTC.

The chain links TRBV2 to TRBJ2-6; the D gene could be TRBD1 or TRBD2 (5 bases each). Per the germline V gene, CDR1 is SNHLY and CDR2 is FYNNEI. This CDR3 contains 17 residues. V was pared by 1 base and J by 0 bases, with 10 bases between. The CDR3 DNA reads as TGTGCCAGCAGTGAAGGGGGGAGCTTCTCTGGGGCCAACGTCCTGACTTTC. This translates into CASSEGGSFSGANVLTF.

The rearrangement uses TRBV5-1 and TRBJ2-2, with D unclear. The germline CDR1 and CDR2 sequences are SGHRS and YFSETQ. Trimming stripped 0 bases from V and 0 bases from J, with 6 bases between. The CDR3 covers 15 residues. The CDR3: CASSLATTNTGELFF. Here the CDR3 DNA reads TGCGCCAGCAGCTTGGCAACTACGAACACCGGGGAGCTGTTTTTT.

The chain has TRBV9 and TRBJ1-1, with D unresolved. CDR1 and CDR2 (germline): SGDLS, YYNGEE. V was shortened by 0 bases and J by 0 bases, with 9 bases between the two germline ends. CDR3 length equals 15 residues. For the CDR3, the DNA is TGTGCCAGCAGCGTAGGTGGGGAAATGAACACTGAAGCTTTCTTT. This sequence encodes CASSVGGEMNTEAFF. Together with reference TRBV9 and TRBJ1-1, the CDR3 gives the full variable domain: DSGVTQTPKHLITATGQRVTLRCSPRSGDLSVYWYQQSLDQGLQFLIQYYNGEERAKGNILERFSAQQFPDLHSELNLSSLELGDSALYFCASSVGGEMNTEAFFGQGTRLTVV.

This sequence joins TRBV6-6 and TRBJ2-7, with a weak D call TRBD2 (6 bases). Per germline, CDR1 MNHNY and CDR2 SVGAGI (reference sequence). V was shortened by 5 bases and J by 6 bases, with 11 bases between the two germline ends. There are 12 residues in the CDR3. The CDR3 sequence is CASSPLAAEQYF. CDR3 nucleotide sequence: TGTGCCAGCAGTCCATTAGCGGCCGAGCAGTACTTC.

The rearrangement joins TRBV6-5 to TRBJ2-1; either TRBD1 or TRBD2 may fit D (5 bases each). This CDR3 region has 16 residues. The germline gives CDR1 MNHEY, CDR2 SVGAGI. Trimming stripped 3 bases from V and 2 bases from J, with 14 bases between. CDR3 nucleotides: TGTGCCAGCAGTTATAACTTTGTGGGGGCCTACAATGAGCAGTTCTTC. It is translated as CASSYNFVGAYNEQFF.

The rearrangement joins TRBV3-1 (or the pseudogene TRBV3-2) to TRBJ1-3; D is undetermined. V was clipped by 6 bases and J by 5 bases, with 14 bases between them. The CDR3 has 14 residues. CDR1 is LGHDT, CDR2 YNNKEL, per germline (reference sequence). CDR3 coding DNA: TGTGCCAGCAGTCCACCTGGATTTAGAAACACCATATATTTT. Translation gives CASSPPGFRNTIYF.

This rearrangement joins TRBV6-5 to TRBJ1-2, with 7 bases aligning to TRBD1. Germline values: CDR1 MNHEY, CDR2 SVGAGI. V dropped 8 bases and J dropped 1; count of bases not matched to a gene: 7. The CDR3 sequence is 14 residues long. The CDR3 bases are TGTGCCAGCCACGACAGGGTGGGTAACTATGGCTACACCTTC. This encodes CASHDRVGNYGYTF.

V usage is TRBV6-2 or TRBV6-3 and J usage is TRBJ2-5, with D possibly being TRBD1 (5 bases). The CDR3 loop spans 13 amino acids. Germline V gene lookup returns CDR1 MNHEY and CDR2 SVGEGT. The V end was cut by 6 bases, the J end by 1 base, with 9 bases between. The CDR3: CASSRAVQETQYF. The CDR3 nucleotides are TGTGCCAGCAGCAGGGCAGTCCAAGAGACCCAGTACTTC.

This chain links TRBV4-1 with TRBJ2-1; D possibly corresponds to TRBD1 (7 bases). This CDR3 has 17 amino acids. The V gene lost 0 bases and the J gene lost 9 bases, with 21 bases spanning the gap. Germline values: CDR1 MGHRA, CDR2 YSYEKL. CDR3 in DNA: TGCGCCAGCAGCCAAGATTTCCCCAGGGGGGCATTGAGTGAGCAGTTCTTC. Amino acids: CASSQDFPRGALSEQFF.